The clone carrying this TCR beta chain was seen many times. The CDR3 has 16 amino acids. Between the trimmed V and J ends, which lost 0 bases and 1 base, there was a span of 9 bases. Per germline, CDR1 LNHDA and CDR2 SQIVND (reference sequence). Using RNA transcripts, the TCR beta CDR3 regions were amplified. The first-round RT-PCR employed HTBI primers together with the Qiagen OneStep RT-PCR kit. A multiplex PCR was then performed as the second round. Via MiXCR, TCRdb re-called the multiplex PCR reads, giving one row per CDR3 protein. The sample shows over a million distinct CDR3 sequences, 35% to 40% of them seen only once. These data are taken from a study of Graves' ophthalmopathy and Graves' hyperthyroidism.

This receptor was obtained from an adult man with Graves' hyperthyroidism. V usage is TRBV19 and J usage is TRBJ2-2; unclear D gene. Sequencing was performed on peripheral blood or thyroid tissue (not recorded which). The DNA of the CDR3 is TGTGCCAGTAGTATAGATACCTGGATGAACACCGGGGAGCTGTTTTTT. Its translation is CASSIDTWMNTGELFF. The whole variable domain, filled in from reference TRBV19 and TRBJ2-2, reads DGGITQSPKYLFRKEGQNVTLSCEQNLNHDAMYWYRQDPGQGLRLIYYSQIVNDFQKGDIAEGYSVSREKKESFPLTVTSAQKNPTAFYLCASSIDTWMNTGELFFGEGSRLTVL.